The 27 T cell receptor beta chains below all came from one sample that was sequenced in a study of blood T cells in healthy people across ages. Together with a sample-barcoded 5' primer, a J-beta primer mix was included in a second PCR lasting roughly 6 to 12 cycles. One entry per CDR3 protein results from TCRdb running MiXCR on the 5' RACE reads. The sample comprises more than 900,000 distinct CDR3 sequences, about 28% of which are singletons, and approximately 10% rests with the top ten. These data also formed part of another study, on T cells of mothers and their children.

Sample: blood. These receptors originate from a woman aged 40 to 55 in good health.

This chain's CDR3 is CASRERGLSYEQYF. The DNA for the CDR3 is TGTGCCAGCAGGGAAAGGGGGCTCTCTTACGAGCAGTACTTC. The chain recombines TRBV12-3 or TRBV12-4 with TRBJ2-7; 7 bases are a match to TRBD1. V shed 6 bases and J 4 bases; nucleotides not matched to a gene: 9. The CDR3 consists of 14 residues.

This clonotype was recorded many times. The chain couples TRBV4-3 to TRBJ2-7; D gene unclear. Germline assignment: CDR1 LGHNA and CDR2 YSLEER. The V end lost 0 bases, the J end lost 7 bases, and 19 bases lay between the germline ends. The CDR3 spans 16 residues. The CDR3 loop reads CASSQDRATAGFEQYF. The CDR3 DNA is TGCGCCAGCAGCCAAGATCGTGCGACGGCCGGTTTTGAGCAGTACTTC.

J is TRBJ2-5 and V is TRBV28; 7 positions match TRBD1. V was pared by 6 bases and J by 5 bases, with 9 bases of the junction left unmatched. Germline V gene data show CDR1 as MDHEN and CDR2 as SYDVKM. CDR3 length: 14 residues. The CDR3 coding sequence is TGTGCCAGCAGGGAACAGGGGCCGGGGGAGACCCAGTACTTC. This codes for CASREQGPGETQYF.

The V and J genes are TRBV9 and TRBJ2-3; 7 nucleotides agree with TRBD2. Germline V lookup: CDR1 SGDLS, CDR2 YYNGEE. The CDR3 has 15 residues. V trimming: 4 bases; J trimming: 2 bases; junction bases outside the gene matches: 7. CDR3 DNA: TGTGCCAGCAGCTCGACCGGGACTACCACAGATACGCAGTATTTT. It yields the protein CASSSTGTTTDTQYF.

J is TRBJ2-1 and V is TRBV4-2, with D possibly being TRBD1 (6 bases). Germline CDR1 LGHNA, CDR2 YNFKEQ. V lost 1 base to trimming and J lost 10 bases, with 20 bases between them. This CDR3 spans 16 amino acids. CDR3 in DNA: TGTGCCAGCAGCCAAGGATACCACGAACAGGGCGCCGAGCAGTTCTTC. It codes for CASSQGYHEQGAEQFF.

This sequence joins TRBV7-2 and TRBJ2-7; no firm D call. The CDR3 loop spans 14 amino acids. Germline CDR1 and CDR2: SGHTA and FQGNSA. The germline V and J ends were trimmed by 2 bases and 2 bases, with 10 bases remaining between them. The CDR3 DNA follows: TGTGCCAGCAGCTTACTCTCAGCCACCTACGAGCAGTACTTC. Encoded protein: CASSLLSATYEQYF.

This chain joins TRBV7-2 and TRBJ2-3, with D tentatively TRBD2 (6 bases). The CDR3 sequence is 17 residues long. Germline CDR1 is SGHTA and CDR2 is FQGNSA. Trimming removed 5 bases from V and 0 bases from J, with 18 bases in between. The CDR3 spells CASSILAGGISTDTQYF. CDR3 DNA sequence: TGTGCCAGCAGCATACTAGCCGGGGGAATAAGCACAGATACGCAGTATTTT.

The sample holds a few counts of this clonotype. This chain connects TRBV12-3 or TRBV12-4 to TRBJ1-3; D call uncertain. Trimming shortened V by 10 bases and J by 0 bases, and 7 bases separated the two germline ends. This CDR3 spans 12 amino acids. Here the CDR3 reads CATTSSGNTIYF. The DNA of the CDR3 is TGTGCCACCACAAGCTCTGGAAACACCATATATTTT.

The table lists this clonotype with many counts. This chain joins TRBV7-3 and TRBJ2-3; 9 nucleotides agree with TRBD1. The length of the CDR3 is 16 residues. The ends lost 0 bases at V and 1 base at J; junction bases unmatched: 2. Germline lookup yields CDR1 SGHTA and CDR2 FQGTGA. Here the CDR3 reads CASSLTRTGGTDTQYF. The CDR3 DNA reads TGTGCCAGCAGCTTAACTAGGACAGGGGGCACAGATACGCAGTATTTT. The variable domain in full, with the rest retrieved from reference TRBV7-3 and TRBJ2-3, is GAGVSQTPSNKVTEKGKYVELRCDPISGHTALYWYRQSLGQGPEFLIYFQGTGAADDSGLPNDRFFAVRPEGSVSTLKIQRTERGDSAVYLCASSLTRTGGTDTQYFGPGTRLTVL.

This clonotype was seen once. The rearrangement uses TRBV7-2 and TRBJ1-5; D unclear. V lost 5 bases and J 6 bases, leaving 8 bases between the germline ends. CDR3 length equals 12 residues. Germline CDR1 SGHTA, CDR2 FQGNSA. The CDR3 bases are TGTGCCAGCAGCGGTGGGTCTCAGCCCCAGCATTTT. It is translated as CASSGGSQPQHF.

This clonotype has a handful of counts. The genes are TRBV7-2 and TRBJ2-6; possibly TRBD2 for D (5 bases). V gave up 5 bases and J gave up 0 bases, with 17 bases separating them. Germline CDR1 reads SGHTA; CDR2 reads FQGNSA. This CDR3 contains 18 residues. CDR3 in amino acids: CASSGGSNEVSGANVLTF. CDR3 sequence (DNA): TGTGCCAGCAGCGGCGGGTCGAACGAAGTCTCTGGGGCCAACGTCCTGACTTTC. Full variable domain (rest looked up from reference TRBV7-2 and TRBJ2-6): GAGVSQSPSNKVTEKGKDVELRCDPISGHTALYWYRQSLGQGLEFLIYFQGNSAPDKSGLPSDRFSAERTGGSVSTLTIQRTQQEDSAVYLCASSGGSNEVSGANVLTFGAGSRLTVL.

The rearrangement links TRBV4-1 to TRBJ2-1; D is possibly TRBD2 (7 bases). The germline V and J ends were trimmed by 0 bases and 9 bases, with 27 bases remaining between them. CDR3 length: 19 amino acids. CDR1 is MGHRA, CDR2 YSYEKL, per germline. In nucleotides, the CDR3 is TGCGCCAGCAGCCAAGAGGGGGGGGCTTCACTAGCCCGGTATACTGAGCAGTTCTTC. Residues: CASSQEGGASLARYTEQFF.

CDR3 coding DNA: TGCGCCAGCAGCTTGGCCAGGGACGCCCGTCACAATGAGCAGTACTTC. The encoded protein is CASSLARDARHNEQYF. This sequence joins TRBV5-1 and TRBJ2-1, with D possibly being TRBD1 or TRBD2 (5 bases each). The better agreement between TRBJ2-7 and the DNA end casts doubt on the J call. Germline-derived CDR1 and CDR2 are SGHRS and YFSETQ. This CDR3 is 16 amino acids long.

J is TRBJ2-7 and V is TRBV20-1; D remains unclear. The germline V and J ends were trimmed by 6 bases and 0 bases, with 9 bases remaining between them. CDR1 and CDR2 (germline): DFQATT, SNEGSKA (reference sequence). The CDR3 contains 12 residues. CDR3 DNA: TGCAGTGCCCCCTCTAGCTCCTACGAGCAGTACTTC. Amino acid sequence: CSAPSSSYEQYF.

This clonotype was seen at least ten times. This chain uses TRBV2 with TRBJ2-7; maybe TRBD1 (6 bases). The CDR3 sequence is 15 residues long. Germline V lookup: CDR1 SNHLY, CDR2 FYNNEI. Deletions cut 6 bases from V and 3 bases from J, with 18 bases between. The CDR3 nucleotides read TGTGCCAGCAGCATCGACAGGCTCAGGGACTACGAGCAGTACTTC. Translation gives CASSIDRLRDYEQYF.

This clonotype was counted only a few times. This chain uses TRBV15 with TRBJ1-2, with 12 bases fitting TRBD1. V shed 0 bases, J shed 1 base, and the junction held 3 bases outside the gene matches. The CDR3 covers 17 residues. Germline assignment: CDR1 LNHNV and CDR2 YYDKDF (reference sequence). The CDR3 loop is CATSREGTGGVNYGYTF. The CDR3 nucleotides are TGTGCCACCAGCAGAGAAGGGACAGGGGGCGTTAACTATGGCTACACCTTC.

Many counts were recorded for this clonotype. The V and J genes are TRBV29-1 and TRBJ1-2, with D unclear. CDR3 length: 16 residues. The germline CDR1 and CDR2 sequences are SQVTM and ANQGSEA. Trimming removed 3 bases from V and 4 bases from J, with 21 bases in between. CDR3 in amino acids: CSVDLRGRGSPYGYTF. The CDR3 bases are TGCAGCGTTGATTTAAGAGGACGAGGATCTCCCTATGGCTACACCTTC.

Here the CDR3 reads CSVPDYSGNTEAFF. As DNA, the CDR3 is TGCAGCGTTCCGGACTATTCCGGGAACACTGAAGCTTTCTTT. The chain couples TRBV29-1 to TRBJ1-1; D gene unclear. The CDR3 is 14 amino acids. The V end was cut by 5 bases, the J end by 1 base, with 14 bases between. The germline V gene encodes CDR1 SQVTM and CDR2 ANQGSEA.

The V call is TRBV2, the J call TRBJ2-4, with D perhaps matching TRBD2 (6 bases). The V and J ends lost 6 bases and 13 bases respectively, with 25 bases between them. The CDR3 loop spans 15 amino acids. CDR1 SNHLY and CDR2 FYNNEI come from the germline V gene. CDR3: CASRPHTGRPNEQYF. DNA of the CDR3: TGTGCCAGCAGGCCCCACACTGGGAGGCCCAATGAGCAGTACTTC.

This clonotype was detected many times. The chain carries TRBV4-2 and TRBJ2-1, with D perhaps TRBD1 or TRBD2 (5 bases each). CDR1 is LGHNA and CDR2 is YNFKEQ in the germline V gene. The length of the CDR3 is 17 residues. The ends were cut back, 1 base at V and 0 bases at J, with 13 bases in the middle. The CDR3 is CASSQVGDRNSYNEQFF. For the CDR3, the DNA is TGTGCCAGCAGCCAAGTAGGGGACCGAAACTCCTACAATGAGCAGTTCTTC.

The rearrangement links TRBV9 to TRBJ2-3; D possibly matches TRBD1 or TRBD2 (6 bases each). Trimming stripped 1 base from V and 2 bases from J, with 14 bases between. CDR1 is SGDLS and CDR2 is YYNGEE in the germline V gene. This CDR3 is built from 16 residues. Here the CDR3 reads CASSVRQGTFTDTQYF. The CDR3 nucleotides read TGTGCCAGCAGCGTAAGGCAGGGGACTTTCACAGATACGCAGTATTTT.

This chain joins TRBV14 and TRBJ2-1; 7 nucleotides agree with TRBD2. This CDR3 has 16 residues. Per the germline V gene, CDR1 is SGHDN and CDR2 is FVKESK. V was clipped by 2 bases and J by 13 bases; unmatched bases: 17. CDR3 in DNA: TGTGCCAGCAGCCAAAGTGTAGACTCCCGGCGGGAGACCCAGTTCTTC. Amino acids: CASSQSVDSRRETQFF.

This clonotype was recorded a few times. The rearrangement links TRBV25-1 to TRBJ2-4, with D possibly called TRBD1 or TRBD2 (5 bases each). CDR1 is MGHDK and CDR2 is SYGVNS in the germline V gene. V dropped 8 bases and J dropped 10 bases, with 15 bases sitting between them. The CDR3 is 12 residues long. The CDR3 sequence: CASRNPGTIQYF. The CDR3 nucleotides are TGTGCCAGCCGGAACCCAGGGACGATTCAGTACTTC.

Only a few counts were recorded for this clonotype. The rearrangement links TRBV6-2 or TRBV6-3 to TRBJ1-1, with D perhaps TRBD1 (6 bases). V lost 2 bases, J lost 2 bases, and 12 bases lay in between. The CDR3 is 15 amino acids. Germline V gene data show CDR1 as MNHEY and CDR2 as SVGEGT. Written as DNA, the CDR3 is TGTGCCAGCAGTTACCAGAAACAGGGAAACACTGAAGCTTTCTTT. Translated: CASSYQKQGNTEAFF.

In this sample, this clonotype turned up a few times. The limits of the CDR3 on the DNA are not certain, so only TCRdb's listed CDR3 is given. The chain is built from TRBV6-5 and TRBJ1-5; TRBD1 was called by the table and not checked on the DNA. The CDR3 is made up of 15 amino acids, end residues included. Germline loops: CDR1 MNHEY, CDR2 SVGAGI. The CDR3 reads CASSSSGSGNQPQHF.

Turning to this clonotype: Relative to the germline gene, one junction end is altered; a read error may explain this. V is TRBV7-8 and J is TRBJ2-7; TRBD1 is a possible D gene (5 bases). Per the germline V gene, CDR1 is SGHVS and CDR2 is FQNEAQ. The CDR3 covers 15 residues. CDR3 residues: CACRLTVSGTYEQYF. In nucleotides, the CDR3 is TGCGCCTGCCGTTTGACAGTAAGTGGGACCTACGAGCAGTACTTC.

Details on this clonotype: With a much larger clone just one base away, this may be a read error. The chain combines TRBV11-1 with TRBJ2-5; D call uncertain. This CDR3 has 16 amino acids. With 2 bases removed from V and 11 bases from J, the gap between germline ends came to 24 bases. Per the germline V gene, CDR1 is SGHAT and CDR2 is FQDESV (reference sequence). CDR3 sequence (DNA): TGTGCCAGCAGCTTATCGGCAGCAACCTCCTACAATGAGCAGTACTTC. Its protein product is CASSLSAATSYNEQYF.